Shown below are 32 T cell receptor beta chains from a single sample sequenced in a study of response to subunit inactivated influenza vaccine (dated by TCRdb to the late 2010s). To prepare the library, RT-PCR was applied. The sequencer listed for this sample is Illumina HiSeq 2500. TCRdb trimmed public reads at Q25 via fastp, called clones via MiXCR and kept in-frame beta chains. Identical CDR3 proteins give one entry, which carries the most common genes and DNA. For this sample the table gives more than 600,000 distinct CDR3 sequences, of which around 18% were detected only once. The top ten hold roughly a tenth of the sample. Sequenced here: PBMCs from blood, sampled more than 4 days after vaccination. The source is a man aged 45-65 years who received an inactivated influenza vaccine. Donor details come from another sample of the same person, matched by shared clones.

Only a few counts were recorded for this clonotype. The chain joins TRBV20-1 to TRBJ2-1; D is perhaps TRBD2 (6 bases). The CDR3 is made up of 14 amino acids. V was shortened by 5 bases and J by 5 bases, with 16 bases between the two germline ends. Germline V gene lookup returns CDR1 DFQATT and CDR2 SNEGSKA (reference sequence). CDR3 sequence (DNA): TGCAGTGCTTCTGAGGAGCGGACTAACAATGAGCAGTTCTTC. Translated: CSASEERTNNEQFF.

This sequence joins TRBV29-1 and TRBJ2-3; no clear D gene. The CDR3 has 13 amino acids. V was pared by 5 bases and J by 3 bases, with 12 bases between. Germline assignment: CDR1 SQVTM and CDR2 ANQGSEA. CDR3 nucleotide sequence: TGCAGCGTTTCCCGGGCTGGTACAGATACGCAGTATTTT. Translated: CSVSRAGTDTQYF.

The chain recombines TRBV3-1 with TRBJ2-5; D is perhaps TRBD2 (7 bases). V lost 5 bases, J lost 4 bases, and 17 bases lay in between. The CDR3 covers 15 residues. From germline, CDR1 is LGHDT and CDR2 YNNKEL (reference sequence). CDR3 loop: CASSLGGHSSETQYF. The CDR3 DNA reads as TGTGCCAGCAGCTTGGGGGGGCACAGTTCAGAGACCCAGTACTTC.

This clonotype was found a few times. The rearrangement uses TRBV20-1 and TRBJ1-1; D remains unclear. The germline V gene encodes CDR1 DFQATT and CDR2 SNEGSKA (reference sequence). The CDR3 sequence is 14 residues long. Trimming took off 5 bases at V and 0 bases at J, with 13 bases between the two ends. The CDR3 DNA reads TGCAGTGCTTCCCTGACGGGCATGAACACTGAAGCTTTCTTT. It codes for CSASLTGMNTEAFF.

The V gene is TRBV13, the J gene TRBJ2-5; tentatively, D is TRBD2 (5 bases). Germline lookup yields CDR1 PRHDT and CDR2 FYEKMQ (reference sequence). This CDR3 has 17 amino acids. V was cut by 0 bases and J by 5 bases, with 19 bases left in between. The CDR3 DNA is TGTGCCAGCAGCTTAGGCTTATTAGAAGGAGGTGATGAGACCCAGTACTTC. It yields the protein CASSLGLLEGGDETQYF.

As concerns this clonotype: A much larger clone differs by one base, so this may be a read error. This rearrangement joins TRBV20-1 to TRBJ2-5, with 11 bases aligning to TRBD2. The CDR3 loop spans 14 amino acids. The V gene's germline CDR1 is DFQATT and CDR2 SNEGSKA (reference sequence). Unmatched junction bases numbered 3, after V lost 3 bases and J lost 3 bases. The chain's CDR3 is CSARETSGKETQYF. The CDR3 DNA is TGCAGTGCTAGGGAGACTAGCGGGAAAGAGACCCAGTACTTC.

This clonotype was found many times. The rearrangement joins TRBV6-5 to TRBJ1-3; D is uncertain. Per the germline V gene, CDR1 is MNHEY and CDR2 is SVGAGI. V lost 2 bases, J lost 2 bases, and 10 bases lay in between. The CDR3 runs 15 residues. CDR3 sequence: CASSYAPGTGNTIYF. CDR3 nucleotide sequence: TGTGCCAGCAGTTACGCTCCAGGCACTGGAAACACCATATATTTT.

The chain employs TRBV7-8 and TRBJ2-6; D uncertain. Trimming removed 2 bases at V and 1 base at J, with 9 bases between. The CDR3 runs to 16 residues. CDR1 and CDR2 (germline): SGHVS, FQNEAQ. The CDR3 bases are TGTGCCAGCAGCTTAAATTACGATTCTGGGGCCAACGTCCTGACTTTC. Translation: CASSLNYDSGANVLTF.

The table lists this clonotype with a few counts. This chain connects TRBV7-6 to TRBJ2-2; 8 bases are a match to TRBD1. CDR3 length: 17 amino acids. V shed 2 bases, J shed 7 bases, and the junction held 12 bases outside the gene matches. In germline, CDR1 is SGHVS, CDR2 FNYEAQ. The CDR3 coding sequence is TGTGCCAGCAGCTTAACTTTCGTTGGACAGGGCGGCGGGGAGCTGTTTTTT. Translating gives CASSLTFVGQGGGELFF.

This clonotype was found many times. The chain employs TRBV20-1 and TRBJ2-1, with D possibly being TRBD1 (8 bases). The V and J ends lost 0 bases and 8 bases respectively, with 14 bases between them. Germline V gene data show CDR1 as DFQATT and CDR2 as SNEGSKA (reference sequence). The CDR3 spans 14 residues. CDR3 DNA sequence: TGCAGTGCTAGAGATTTTACAGGGGGGGATGAGCAGTTCTTC. Its protein product is CSARDFTGGDEQFF.

This chain joins TRBV7-2 and TRBJ1-5; 7 bases agree with TRBD1. Germline CDR1 is SGHTA and CDR2 is FQGNSA. The CDR3 is 15 amino acids. Trimming removed 1 base from V and 5 bases from J; junction bases left unmatched: 5. The chain's CDR3 is CASSLDRGTYQPQHF. CDR3 nucleotide sequence: TGTGCCAGCAGCTTAGACAGGGGAACTTATCAGCCCCAGCATTTT.

This clonotype was counted between two and nine times. The chain joins TRBV20-1 to TRBJ2-5; 7 bases line up with TRBD1. This CDR3 comprises 14 residues. Germline V CDR1 and CDR2: DFQATT, SNEGSKA (reference sequence). V lost 3 bases, J lost 2 bases, and 6 bases stayed unmatched. CDR3 in amino acids: CSASRDSLQETQYF. The CDR3 DNA is TGCAGTGCTAGCCGGGACAGCTTACAAGAGACCCAGTACTTC.

This clonotype was found a few times. This chain links TRBV11-2 with TRBJ2-1, with 10 positions matching TRBD1. The CDR3 runs 15 residues. Germline assignment: CDR1 SGHAT and CDR2 FQNNGV. Losses at the gene ends were 6 bases for V and 2 bases for J; bases not matched to a gene: 4. CDR3: CASSYGTGAYNEQFF. The CDR3 bases are TGTGCCAGCAGTTACGGGACAGGGGCCTACAATGAGCAGTTCTTC.

The chain combines TRBV20-1 with TRBJ2-3; 9 bases line up with TRBD2. This CDR3 comprises 15 residues. The germline CDR1 and CDR2 sequences are DFQATT and SNEGSKA (reference sequence). The junction had 8 bases not matched to a gene; V was cut back by 7 bases and J by 0 bases. CDR3 nucleotide sequence: TGCAGTGTATCTGGGAGCGGGGGGAGCACAGATACGCAGTATTTT. Its translation is CSVSGSGGSTDTQYF.

This clonotype came up a few times. The chain combines TRBV12-3 or TRBV12-4 with TRBJ1-5; 8 bases match TRBD1. This CDR3 is built from 17 residues. Trimming took 5 bases from V and 3 from J; bases not matched to a gene: 12. In DNA form, the CDR3 reads TGTGCCAGCAGTCCCGACAGGGGCTGGGGGAACAATCAGCCCCAGCATTTT. Protein sequence: CASSPDRGWGNNQPQHF.

The chain is built from TRBV6-1 and TRBJ2-2; maybe TRBD2 (6 bases). V was shortened by 7 bases and J by 2 bases, with 14 bases between the two germline ends. CDR1 and CDR2 from the germline V gene are MNHNS and SASEGT. CDR3 length equals 15 residues. CDR3 nucleotides: TGTGCCAGCAACCAAGGGACTCCTAACACCGGGGAGCTGTTTTTT. This translates into CASNQGTPNTGELFF.

There are a few counts of this clonotype. This chain uses TRBV7-8 with TRBJ2-3; D is unresolved. Trimming stripped 2 bases from V and 2 bases from J, with 8 bases between. This CDR3 region has 14 residues. Germline CDR1 and CDR2: SGHVS and FQNEAQ. CDR3 loop: CASSLFQSTDTQYF. The CDR3 bases are TGTGCCAGCAGCTTATTTCAGTCCACAGATACGCAGTATTTT.

The chain couples TRBV29-1 to TRBJ2-5; 16 positions agree with TRBD2. This CDR3 comprises 17 residues. Trimming cost V 4 bases and J 1 base; bases outside gene matches: 6. CDR1 is SQVTM and CDR2 is ANQGSEA in the germline V gene. The CDR3 loop is CSVAGTSGRAPQETQYF. CDR3 in DNA: TGCAGCGTTGCCGGGACTAGCGGGAGGGCCCCCCAAGAGACCCAGTACTTC.

This clonotype was counted between two and nine times. The gene calls are TRBV29-1 and TRBJ2-1; D might be TRBD1 (5 bases). Per the germline V gene, CDR1 is SQVTM and CDR2 is ANQGSEA. The CDR3 loop spans 12 amino acids. With 5 bases removed from V and 2 bases from J, the gap between germline ends came to 7 bases. CDR3 sequence reads: CSVRQPYNEQFF. CDR3 coding DNA: TGCAGCGTTCGACAGCCCTACAATGAGCAGTTCTTC.

The rearrangement joins TRBV2 to TRBJ2-7; TRBD2 might be the D (6 bases). CDR3 length equals 14 residues. V was trimmed by 6 bases and J by 0 bases, leaving 12 bases between them. Germline V gene sequence: CDR1 SNHLY, CDR2 FYNNEI. The CDR3 loop reads CASRPDYSSYEQYF. The CDR3 nucleotides are TGTGCCAGCAGGCCGGACTACTCCTCCTACGAGCAGTACTTC.

This sequence joins TRBV5-1 and TRBJ1-5; D is perhaps TRBD1 (6 bases). V was cut by 5 bases and J by 1 base, with 13 bases left in between. CDR1 and CDR2 (germline): SGHRS, YFSETQ. This CDR3 contains 15 residues. This chain's CDR3 is CASRGGLGSNQPQHF. CDR3 DNA sequence: TGCGCCAGCAGAGGGGGGCTAGGGAGCAATCAGCCCCAGCATTTT. Together with reference TRBV5-1 and TRBJ1-5, the CDR3 gives the full variable domain: KAGVTQTPRYLIKTRGQQVTLSCSPISGHRSVSWYQQTPGQGLQFLFEYFSETQRNKGNFPGRFSGRQFSNSRSEMNVSTLELGDSALYLCASRGGLGSNQPQHFGDGTRLSIL.

This clonotype was observed a handful of times. The CDR3 spells CSARTDATGSPLHF. CDR3 nucleotides: TGCAGTGCTAGAACGGACGCAACGGGGTCACCCCTCCACTTT. V gene TRBV20-1 combines with J gene TRBJ1-6; D is uncertain. The V gene lost 2 bases and the J gene lost 10 bases, with 15 bases spanning the gap. The CDR3 length is 14 residues. In germline, CDR1 is DFQATT, CDR2 SNEGSKA (reference sequence).

This clonotype was counted between two and nine times. This sequence joins TRBV28 and TRBJ2-3; D uncertain. Trimming stripped 2 bases from V and 10 bases from J, with 25 bases between. CDR3 size: 17 residues. CDR1 is MDHEN and CDR2 is SYDVKM in the germline V gene. Here the CDR3 DNA reads TGTGCCAGCAGTTTAGGTGTTTCTGATCTTGGATGGGCCTCGCAGTATTTT. Residues: CASSLGVSDLGWASQYF.

This clonotype appeared a few times. The chain is built from TRBV13 and TRBJ2-7; TRBD1 or TRBD2 may be the D gene (5 bases each). CDR1 PRHDT and CDR2 FYEKMQ come from the germline V gene (reference sequence). Trimming took 4 bases from V and 7 from J, leaving 14 bases between them. This CDR3 is built from 13 residues. This CDR3 reads CASSSGRTLEQYF. The CDR3 nucleotides are TGTGCCAGCAGCTCGGGACGGACATTGGAGCAGTACTTC.

The sample holds a few counts of this clonotype. CDR3 loop: CASSLARLNYGYTF. The CDR3 nucleotides read TGTGCCAGCAGCTTAGCCAGGCTTAACTATGGCTACACCTTC. The V gene is TRBV7-9, the J gene TRBJ1-2, with no clear D. The CDR3 is made up of 14 amino acids. V was cut by 0 bases and J by 1 base, with 6 bases left in between. Germline V gene data show CDR1 as SEHNR and CDR2 as FQNEAQ (reference sequence). Variable domain in full (rest from reference TRBV7-9 and TRBJ1-2): DTGVSQNPRHKITKRGQNVTFRCDPISEHNRLYWYRQTLGQGPEFLTYFQNEAQLEKSRLLSDRFSAERPKGSFSTLEIQRTEQGDSAMYLCASSLARLNYGYTFGSGTRLTVV.

With respect to this clonotype: At one end the junction does not follow the germline gene, possibly because of a read error. This sequence joins TRBV20-1 and TRBJ1-5; 7 bases line up with TRBD1. The CDR3 length is 16 residues. The germline gives CDR1 DFQATT, CDR2 SNEGSKA (reference sequence). For the CDR3, the DNA is TGCAGTGCTAGGCACCGGGACAGTTATAGCAATCAGCTCCAGCATTTT. This encodes CSARHRDSYSNQLQHF.

This clonotype was seen a few times. The chain combines TRBV27 with TRBJ2-7; 7 positions match TRBD2. Germline values: CDR1 MNHEY, CDR2 SMNVEV (reference sequence). The V gene end was trimmed by 6 bases and the J gene end by 2 bases; junction bases not matched to a gene: 10. This CDR3 is 15 amino acids long. CDR3 loop: CASRRTRLSTYEQYF. In DNA form, the CDR3 reads TGTGCCAGCAGAAGGACTAGGCTTAGTACCTACGAGCAGTACTTC.

The rearrangement links TRBV12-3 or TRBV12-4 to TRBJ2-1; TRBD2 aligns across 14 bases. V dropped 5 bases and J dropped 10; count of bases not matched to a gene: 13. The CDR3 has 17 residues. The CDR3 DNA follows: TGTGCCAGCAGTCCACTTCGGACTAGCGGGGGGACCGAGGAGCAGTTCTTC. Its translation is CASSPLRTSGGTEEQFF.

This clonotype was counted only a few times. This chain joins TRBV28 and TRBJ1-1, with D hard to call. Trimming cost V 7 bases and J 6 bases, with 21 bases left between them. Germline lookup yields CDR1 MDHEN and CDR2 SYDVKM. CDR3 size: 15 residues. This CDR3 reads CASNPGLARTPEAFF. Written as DNA, the CDR3 is TGTGCCAGCAACCCCGGGCTCGCCCGCACCCCTGAAGCTTTCTTT.

The CDR3 reads CSVEDRWEGKGLAGGPTYEQYF. DNA for the CDR3: TGCAGCGTTGAAGATCGATGGGAGGGGAAAGGACTAGCGGGAGGGCCTACCTACGAGCAGTACTTC. V is TRBV29-1 and J is TRBJ2-7; 15 bases fit TRBD2. After removal of 0 bases from V and 2 bases from J, the junction contained 20 bases not matched to a gene. Germline-derived CDR1 and CDR2 are SQVTM and ANQGSEA. The CDR3 extends over 22 amino acids.

Ten or more counts support this clonotype. CDR3 sequence reads: CASSLSWEETQYF. The CDR3 nucleotides are TGTGCCAGCAGCTTATCGTGGGAAGAGACCCAGTACTTC. This chain uses TRBV7-9 with TRBJ2-5; D is undetermined. From germline, CDR1 is SEHNR and CDR2 FQNEAQ (reference sequence). V shed 2 bases and J shed 3 bases, with 7 bases lying between them. This CDR3 is 13 amino acids long.

The chain joins TRBV9 to TRBJ1-2, with D tentatively TRBD1 (5 bases). The CDR3 is 13 amino acids. The V gene lost 7 bases and the J gene lost 0 bases, with 10 bases spanning the gap. Germline values: CDR1 SGDLS, CDR2 YYNGEE. CDR3 region: CASRGGSNYGYTF. For the CDR3, the DNA is TGTGCCAGCCGCGGGGGGTCTAACTATGGCTACACCTTC.